This T cell receptor (beta chain) was profiled in a study of T-cell reconstitution after alpha-beta-depleted transplantation in children. The CDR3 consists of 14 residues. Trimming left V 4 bases short and J 7 bases short, with 18 bases between. In germline, CDR1 is SGHRS, CDR2 YFSETQ. This clonotype turned up a few times. The authors prepared the TCRbeta library with unique molecular identifiers. TCRdb itself ran the PCR reads through MiXCR, one entry per CDR3 protein. Of around 410,000 distinct CDR3 sequences listed, under 13% are singletons. The sample consisted of PBMCs from the stem cell graft donor, taken from the stem cell graft. The TCR was taken from a human donor who donated a stem cell graft to a child with acute myeloid leukemia. V is TRBV5-1 and J is TRBJ2-7; weak D call: TRBD2 (6 bases). CDR3: CASSLSGTPGEQYV. In DNA, the CDR3 is TGCGCCAGCAGCCTTAGCGGAACCCCAGGAGAGCAGTACGTC.